This T cell receptor beta chain was obtained from a study of regulatory T cells in long-lasting Graves disease. TCR beta libraries were built with iRepertoire HTBI primers and Arm-PCR of CDR3 regions. MiXCR was run by TCRdb on the multiplex PCR reads, yielding one entry per CDR3 protein. The table lists 350,000 to 500,000 distinct CDR3 sequences, about a sixth of them singletons. This CDR3 spans 14 amino acids. V shed 1 base and J shed 5 bases, with 11 bases lying between them. The germline CDR1 and CDR2 sequences are LNHDA and SQIVND (reference sequence). Stated time point: newly diagnosed GD, antithyroid drugs for less than 3 months. Construction of the TCR library relied on RNA isolated from PBMCs. American Thyroid Association guidelines were used to diagnose Graves' disease. As collected, the peripheral blood samples measured nine milliliters each and went into EDTA tubes. There are a few counts of this clonotype.

These data are also associated with another study on T cells in Graves' hyperthyroidism and ophthalmopathy. Per that paper: Pregnant or lactating patients were excluded, as were those with uncontrolled infection or other autoimmune disease.

The origin of this receptor is a woman in her 30s with Graves disease. The gene calls are TRBV19 and TRBJ2-5; D may be TRBD2 (6 bases). This specimen consisted of peripheral blood mononuclear cells (PBMCs), obtained at new diagnosis, from a patient treated with antithyroid drugs. CDR3 bases: TGTGCCAGTAGTATAGGGAGGGGCAGTGAGACCCAGTACTTC. Its translation is CASSIGRGSETQYF.